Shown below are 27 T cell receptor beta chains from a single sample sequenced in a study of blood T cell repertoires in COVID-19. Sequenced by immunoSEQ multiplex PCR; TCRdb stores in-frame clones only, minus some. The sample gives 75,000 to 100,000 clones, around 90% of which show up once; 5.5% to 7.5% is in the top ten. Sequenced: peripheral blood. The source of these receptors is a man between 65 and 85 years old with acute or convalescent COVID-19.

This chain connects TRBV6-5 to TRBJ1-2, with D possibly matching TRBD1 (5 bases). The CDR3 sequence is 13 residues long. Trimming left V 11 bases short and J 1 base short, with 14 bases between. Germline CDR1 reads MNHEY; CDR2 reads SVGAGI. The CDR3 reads CASYGGFNYGYTF. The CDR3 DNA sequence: TGTGCCTCGTACGGGGGGTTTAACTATGGCTACACCTTC.

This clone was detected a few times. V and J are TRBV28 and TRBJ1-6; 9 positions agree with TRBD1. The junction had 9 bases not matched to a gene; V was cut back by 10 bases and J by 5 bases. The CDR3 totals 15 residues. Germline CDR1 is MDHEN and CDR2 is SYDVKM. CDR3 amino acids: CATRRTGADNSPLHF. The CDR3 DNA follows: TGTGCCACTAGACGGACAGGGGCAGATAATTCACCCCTCCACTTT.

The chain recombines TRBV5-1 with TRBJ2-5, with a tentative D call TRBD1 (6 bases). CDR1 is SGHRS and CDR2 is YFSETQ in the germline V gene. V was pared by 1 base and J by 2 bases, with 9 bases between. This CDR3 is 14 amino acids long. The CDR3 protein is CASSLSGQQETQYF. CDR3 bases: TGCGCCAGCAGCTTGAGCGGACAGCAAGAGACCCAGTACTTC. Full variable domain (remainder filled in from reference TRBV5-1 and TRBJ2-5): KAGVTQTPRYLIKTRGQQVTLSCSPISGHRSVSWYQQTPGQGLQFLFEYFSETQRNKGNFPGRFSGRQFSNSRSEMNVSTLELGDSALYLCASSLSGQQETQYFGPGTRLLVL.

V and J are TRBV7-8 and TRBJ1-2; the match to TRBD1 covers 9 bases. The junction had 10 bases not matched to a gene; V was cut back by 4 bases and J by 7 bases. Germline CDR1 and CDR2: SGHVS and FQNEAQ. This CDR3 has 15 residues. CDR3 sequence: CASSYEQGALGGYTF. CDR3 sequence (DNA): TGTGCCAGCAGCTATGAACAGGGGGCACTGGGTGGCTACACCTTC.

This CDR3 reads CASSSQTATNEKLFF. DNA for the CDR3: TGCGCCAGCAGCTCCCAGACTGCAACTAATGAAAAACTGTTTTTT. The rearrangement uses TRBV5-1 and TRBJ1-4; D gene uncertain. The CDR3 is 15 residues long. The V end lost 3 bases, the J end lost 0 bases, and 9 bases lay between the germline ends. CDR1 and CDR2 from the germline V gene are SGHRS and YFSETQ. Drawing the rest from reference TRBV5-1 and TRBJ1-4, the complete variable domain is KAGVTQTPRYLIKTRGQQVTLSCSPISGHRSVSWYQQTPGQGLQFLFEYFSETQRNKGNFPGRFSGRQFSNSRSEMNVSTLELGDSALYLCASSSQTATNEKLFFGSGTQLSVL.

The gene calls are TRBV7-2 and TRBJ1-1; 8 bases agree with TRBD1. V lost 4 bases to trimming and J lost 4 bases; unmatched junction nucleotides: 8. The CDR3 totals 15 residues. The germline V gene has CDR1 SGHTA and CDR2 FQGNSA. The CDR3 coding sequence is TGTGCCAGCAGCTCCGGGACAGGCCAATTCACTGAAGCTTTCTTT. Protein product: CASSSGTGQFTEAFF.

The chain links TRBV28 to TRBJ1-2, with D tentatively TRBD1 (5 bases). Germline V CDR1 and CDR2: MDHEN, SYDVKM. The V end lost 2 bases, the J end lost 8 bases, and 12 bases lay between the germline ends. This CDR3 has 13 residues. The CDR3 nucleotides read TGTGCCAGCAGTTTAGGAGGGGAAGGGGGCTACACCTTC. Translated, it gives CASSLGGEGGYTF.

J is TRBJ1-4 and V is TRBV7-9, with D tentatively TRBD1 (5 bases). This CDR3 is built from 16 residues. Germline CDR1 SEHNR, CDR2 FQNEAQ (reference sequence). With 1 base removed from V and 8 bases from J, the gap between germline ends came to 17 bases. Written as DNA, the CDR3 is TGTGCCAGCAGCTTAGATAACCTAGGGGAAGGAGAAAAACTGTTTTTT. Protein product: CASSLDNLGEGEKLFF.

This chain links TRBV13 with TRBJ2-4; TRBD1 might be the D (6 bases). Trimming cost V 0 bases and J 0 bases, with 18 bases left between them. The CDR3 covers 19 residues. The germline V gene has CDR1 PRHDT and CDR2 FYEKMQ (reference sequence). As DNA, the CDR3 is TGTGCCAGCAGCTTAGGTCCGGGTAGGGGGAGCTTAGCCAAAAACATTCAGTACTTC. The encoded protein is CASSLGPGRGSLAKNIQYF. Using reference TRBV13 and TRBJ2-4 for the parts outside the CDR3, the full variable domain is AAGVIQSPRHLIKEKRETATLKCYPIPRHDTVYWYQQGPGQDPQFLISFYEKMQSDKGSIPDRFSAQQFSDYHSELNMSSLELGDSALYFCASSLGPGRGSLAKNIQYFGAGTRLSVL.

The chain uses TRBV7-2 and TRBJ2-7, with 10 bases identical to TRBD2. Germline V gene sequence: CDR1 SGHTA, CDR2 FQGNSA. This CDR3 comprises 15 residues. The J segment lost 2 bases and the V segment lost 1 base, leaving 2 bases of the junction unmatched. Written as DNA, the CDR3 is TGTGCCAGCAGCTTAGAACTAGCGGGGCCCTACGAGCAGTACTTC. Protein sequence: CASSLELAGPYEQYF.

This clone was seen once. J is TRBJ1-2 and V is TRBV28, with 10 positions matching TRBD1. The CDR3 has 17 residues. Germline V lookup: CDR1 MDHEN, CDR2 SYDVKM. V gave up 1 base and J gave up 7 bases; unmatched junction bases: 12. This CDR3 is CASSLFAKGQGPGGYTF. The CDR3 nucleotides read TGTGCCAGCAGTTTATTTGCCAAGGGACAGGGGCCTGGTGGCTACACCTTC.

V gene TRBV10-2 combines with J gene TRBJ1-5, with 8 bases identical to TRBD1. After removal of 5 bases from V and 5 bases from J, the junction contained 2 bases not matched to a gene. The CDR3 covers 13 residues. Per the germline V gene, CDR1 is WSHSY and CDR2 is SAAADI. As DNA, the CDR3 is TGCGCCAGCAGTAACAGGGGGGATCAGCCCCAGCATTTT. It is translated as CASSNRGDQPQHF.

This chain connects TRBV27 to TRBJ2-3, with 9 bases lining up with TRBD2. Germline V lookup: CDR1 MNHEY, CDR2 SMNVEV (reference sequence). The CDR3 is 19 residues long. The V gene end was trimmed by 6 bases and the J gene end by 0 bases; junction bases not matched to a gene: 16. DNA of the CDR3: TGTGCCAGCAGCTCATCGGGACTAGCAACTTTCACTAGCACAGATACGCAGTATTTT. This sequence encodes CASSSSGLATFTSTDTQYF.

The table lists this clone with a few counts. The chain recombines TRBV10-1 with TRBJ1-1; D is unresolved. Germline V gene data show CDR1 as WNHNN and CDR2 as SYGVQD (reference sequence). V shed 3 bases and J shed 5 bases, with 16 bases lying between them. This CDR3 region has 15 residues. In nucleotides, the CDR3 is TGCGCCAGCAGTGACGGTCTTCTAGAACCGACTGAAGCTTTCTTT. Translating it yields CASSDGLLEPTEAFF.

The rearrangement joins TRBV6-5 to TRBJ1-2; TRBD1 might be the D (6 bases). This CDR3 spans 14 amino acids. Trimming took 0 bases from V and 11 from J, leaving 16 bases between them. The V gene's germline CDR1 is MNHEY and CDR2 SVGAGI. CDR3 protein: CASSYSDSLPWYTF. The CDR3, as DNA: TGTGCCAGCAGTTACTCGGACAGCCTCCCGTGGTACACCTTC.

In DNA, the CDR3 is TGTGCCAGCAGGGGAGGGACTAGCGGGAGAGGTGGGAATGAGCAGTTCTTC. This codes for CASRGGTSGRGGNEQFF. The chain employs TRBV28 and TRBJ2-1, with 14 bases that match TRBD2. The junction had 11 bases not matched to a gene; V was cut back by 6 bases and J by 7 bases. The CDR3 sequence is 17 residues long. Germline CDR1 is MDHEN and CDR2 is SYDVKM.

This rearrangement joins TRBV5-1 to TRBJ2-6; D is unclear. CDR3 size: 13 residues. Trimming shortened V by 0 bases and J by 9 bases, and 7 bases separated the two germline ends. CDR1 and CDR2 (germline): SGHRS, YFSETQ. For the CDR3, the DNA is TGCGCCAGCAGCTTGGGCGAGGTCAACGTCCTGACTTTC. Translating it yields CASSLGEVNVLTF.

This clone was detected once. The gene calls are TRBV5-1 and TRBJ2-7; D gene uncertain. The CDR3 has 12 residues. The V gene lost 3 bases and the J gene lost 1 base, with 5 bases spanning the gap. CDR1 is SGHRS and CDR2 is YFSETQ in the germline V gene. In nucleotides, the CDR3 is TGCGCCAGCAGCTATCCTTCCTACGAGCAGTACTTC. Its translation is CASSYPSYEQYF.

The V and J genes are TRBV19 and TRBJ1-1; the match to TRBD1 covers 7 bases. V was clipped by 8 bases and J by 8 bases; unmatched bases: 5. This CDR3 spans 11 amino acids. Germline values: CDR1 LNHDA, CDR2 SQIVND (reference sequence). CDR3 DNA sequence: TGTGCCAGTGGGACAGCTTGGGAAGCTTTCTTT. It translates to CASGTAWEAFF. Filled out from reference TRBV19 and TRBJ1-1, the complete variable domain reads DGGITQSPKYLFRKEGQNVTLSCEQNLNHDAMYWYRQDPGQGLRLIYYSQIVNDFQKGDIAEGYSVSREKKESFPLTVTSAQKNPTAFYLCASGTAWEAFFGQGTRLTVV.

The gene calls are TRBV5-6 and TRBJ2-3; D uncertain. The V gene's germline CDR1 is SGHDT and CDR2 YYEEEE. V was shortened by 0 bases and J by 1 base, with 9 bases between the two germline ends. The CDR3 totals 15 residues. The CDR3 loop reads CASSLGGPGTDTQYF. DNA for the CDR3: TGTGCCAGCAGCTTGGGAGGTCCTGGCACAGATACGCAGTATTTT.

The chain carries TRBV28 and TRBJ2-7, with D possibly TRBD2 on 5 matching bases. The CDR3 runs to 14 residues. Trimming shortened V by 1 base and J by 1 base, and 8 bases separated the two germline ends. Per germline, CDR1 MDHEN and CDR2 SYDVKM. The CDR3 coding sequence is TGTGCCAGCAGTTTATTAAGCGGTTCCTACGAGCAGTACTTC. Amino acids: CASSLLSGSYEQYF.

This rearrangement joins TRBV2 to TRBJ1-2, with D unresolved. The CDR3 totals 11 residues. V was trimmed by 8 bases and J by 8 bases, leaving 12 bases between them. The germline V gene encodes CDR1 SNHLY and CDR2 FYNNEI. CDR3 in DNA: TGTGCCAGCGCCTCAAGGGAGGGCTACACCTTC. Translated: CASASREGYTF.

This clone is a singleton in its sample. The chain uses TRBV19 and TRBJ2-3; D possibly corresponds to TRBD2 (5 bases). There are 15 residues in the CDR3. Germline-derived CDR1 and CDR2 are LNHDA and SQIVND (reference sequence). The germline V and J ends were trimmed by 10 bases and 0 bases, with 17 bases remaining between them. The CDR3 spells CATRSQRTSTDTQYF. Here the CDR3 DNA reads TGTGCCACCCGAAGTCAGCGGACTAGCACAGATACGCAGTATTTT.

DNA of the CDR3: TGTGCCAGCAGAACCCAGGGCCCTGGGGCCAACGTCCTGACTTTC. Protein product: CASRTQGPGANVLTF. The chain is built from TRBV6-5 and TRBJ2-6; TRBD1 might be the D (5 bases). This CDR3 spans 15 amino acids. From germline, CDR1 is MNHEY and CDR2 SVGAGI. V was clipped by 6 bases and J by 2 bases, with 11 bases between them.

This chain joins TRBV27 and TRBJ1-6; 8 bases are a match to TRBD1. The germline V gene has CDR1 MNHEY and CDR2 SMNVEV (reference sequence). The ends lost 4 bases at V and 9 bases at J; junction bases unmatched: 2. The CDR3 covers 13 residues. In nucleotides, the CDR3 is TGTGCCAGCAGTTCGACAGGGGTTTCACCCCTCCACTTT. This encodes CASSSTGVSPLHF.

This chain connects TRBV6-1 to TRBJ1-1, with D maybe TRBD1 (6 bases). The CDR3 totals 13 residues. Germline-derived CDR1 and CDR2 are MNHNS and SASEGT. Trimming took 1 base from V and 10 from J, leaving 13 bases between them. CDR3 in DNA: TGTGCCAGCAGTGAAGATACAGGGTTGGGAGCTTTCTTT. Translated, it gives CASSEDTGLGAFF.

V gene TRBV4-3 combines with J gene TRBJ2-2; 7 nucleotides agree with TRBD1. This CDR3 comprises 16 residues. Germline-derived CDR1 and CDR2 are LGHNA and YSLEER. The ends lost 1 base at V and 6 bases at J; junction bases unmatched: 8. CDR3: CASSQGASGGPGELFF. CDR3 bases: TGCGCCAGCAGCCAAGGGGCGTCAGGGGGTCCCGGGGAGCTGTTTTTT.